The 23 T cell receptor beta chains reported below all come from one sample, sequenced in a study of PD-1 blockade in classical Hodgkin lymphoma. TCRdb's table, derived via immunoSEQ multiplex PCR, lists solely in-frame clones and lacks some. The table includes around 150,000 clones, about four fifths detected once. Every patient experienced relapse after autologous stem cell transplantation, and brentuximab vedotin exposure varied. The sample in question was peripheral blood mononuclear cells (PBMCs), obtained before the second cycle of nivolumab. Receptors were obtained from a human donor with classical Hodgkin lymphoma.

This sequence joins TRBV4-1 and TRBJ1-1; TRBD1 agrees at 9 bases. V was pared by 4 bases and J by 5 bases, with 11 bases of the junction left unmatched. The CDR3 sequence is 16 residues long. Looked up from germline, CDR1 is MGHRA and CDR2 is YSYEKL. DNA for the CDR3: TGCGCCAGCAGCCTAGTCCCGGACAGGGGAGATACTGAAGCTTTCTTT. This codes for CASSLVPDRGDTEAFF.

J is TRBJ1-1 and V is TRBV7-7; unclear D gene. Trimming removed 9 bases from V and 10 bases from J, with 15 bases in between. The CDR3 has 11 amino acids. Germline V gives CDR1 SSHAT, CDR2 FNYEAQ (reference sequence). The CDR3 loop is CASGNGLVAFF. CDR3 nucleotide sequence: TGTGCCAGTGGGAACGGGCTCGTAGCTTTCTTT.

This chain connects TRBV9 to TRBJ1-2; D uncertain. Germline-derived CDR1 and CDR2 are SGDLS and YYNGEE. The CDR3 is 16 residues long. V dropped 0 bases and J dropped 5 bases, with 17 bases sitting between them. As DNA, the CDR3 is TGTGCCAGCAGCGTAGCTACGAGGGCCATGGGTTATGGCTACACCTTC. Amino acid sequence: CASSVATRAMGYGYTF.

The table lists this clone with a count of one. The rearrangement joins TRBV6-5 to TRBJ1-4; 7 nucleotides align to TRBD1. J was trimmed by 6 bases and V by 6 bases; bases with no gene match: 7. Germline lookup yields CDR1 MNHEY and CDR2 SVGAGI. The CDR3 covers 14 residues. CDR3 protein: CASSTGTVDEKLFF. The CDR3, as DNA: TGTGCCAGCAGCACCGGGACAGTCGATGAAAAACTGTTTTTT.

V and J are TRBV28 and TRBJ2-2; 7 bases map to TRBD1. V was clipped by 2 bases and J by 4 bases; unmatched bases: 4. This CDR3 spans 15 amino acids. Germline CDR1 reads MDHEN; CDR2 reads SYDVKM. The CDR3 is CASSLRGQVTGELFF. The DNA for the CDR3 is TGTGCCAGCAGTTTAAGGGGGCAAGTCACCGGGGAGCTGTTTTTT. The full variable domain, with the rest looked up from reference TRBV28 and TRBJ2-2, is DVKVTQSSRYLVKRTGEKVFLECVQDMDHENMFWYRQDPGLGLRLIYFSYDVKMKEKGDIPEGYSVSREKKERFSLILESASTNQTSMYLCASSLRGQVTGELFFGEGSRLTVL.

This clone has only one observation. The V and J genes are TRBV30 and TRBJ2-1; 8 bases are a match to TRBD1. With 4 bases clipped from V and 7 bases from J, the junction kept 9 bases outside the gene matches. CDR1 GTSNPN and CDR2 SVGIG come from the germline V gene (reference sequence). CDR3 size: 14 residues. This CDR3 reads CAWNAGGVLNEQFF. In nucleotides, the CDR3 is TGTGCCTGGAACGCAGGGGGCGTGTTGAATGAGCAGTTCTTC.

This clone was picked up one time. The chain couples TRBV6-4 to TRBJ2-3, with D hard to call. The V gene's germline CDR1 is MRHNA and CDR2 SNTAGT. V was clipped by 3 bases and J by 1 base, with 5 bases between them. The CDR3 has 13 residues. CDR3 DNA: TGTGCCAGCAGTGATGGGGGCACAGATACGCAGTATTTT. Its protein product is CASSDGGTDTQYF.

Only one count was recorded for this clone. This sequence joins TRBV5-6 and TRBJ2-7, with D possibly being TRBD1 or TRBD2 (6 bases each). Germline values: CDR1 SGHDT, CDR2 YYEEEE. This CDR3 has 18 amino acids. The V gene lost 1 base and the J gene lost 1 base, with 21 bases spanning the gap. In DNA form, the CDR3 reads TGTGCCAGCAGCTTGAGGTGGGACTGGACAGCGACTTCCTACGAGCAGTACTTC. It specifies CASSLRWDWTATSYEQYF.

This clone was recorded only once. The chain has TRBV18 and TRBJ2-7, with TRBD1 matching 11 bases. Germline values: CDR1 KGHSH, CDR2 LQKENI. The CDR3 spans 17 residues. Trimming removed 5 bases from V and 2 bases from J; junction bases left unmatched: 11. The CDR3 nucleotides are TGTGCCAGCTCAACCAGGGGAGGACAGGGGGCCACCTACGAGCAGTACTTC. It translates to CASSTRGGQGATYEQYF.

There are a few counts of this clone. The chain recombines TRBV29-1 with TRBJ2-3; D perhaps matches TRBD1 (7 bases). Trimming took off 5 bases at V and 0 bases at J, with 18 bases between the two ends. This CDR3 region has 16 residues. CDR1 is SQVTM, CDR2 ANQGSEA, per germline. The CDR3 reads CSVPRGVSISTDTQYF. DNA of the CDR3: TGCAGCGTTCCCAGGGGGGTTTCAATCAGCACAGATACGCAGTATTTT.

V gene TRBV6-1 combines with J gene TRBJ1-1, with 10 bases identical to TRBD1. Germline-derived CDR1 and CDR2 are MNHNS and SASEGT. This CDR3 is built from 15 residues. V shed 7 bases and J 6 bases; nucleotides not matched to a gene: 11. CDR3 loop: CASINPGQGTPEAFF. CDR3 nucleotide sequence: TGTGCCAGCATCAATCCGGGACAGGGGACCCCTGAAGCTTTCTTT.

On this clone: Other DNA sequences in this sample translate to the same CDR3. The chain recombines TRBV5-1 with TRBJ2-3; TRBD2 might be the D (6 bases). The V end was cut by 5 bases, the J end by 2 bases, with 9 bases between. Germline CDR1 reads SGHRS; CDR2 reads YFSETQ. The CDR3 length is 13 residues. CDR3 residues: CASSSGSTDTQYF. CDR3 sequence (DNA): TGCGCCAGCAGTAGCGGTTCCACAGATACGCAGTATTTT.

Of note for this clone: The same CDR3 also results from other DNA sequences found in this sample. The V call is TRBV10-3, the J call TRBJ2-3; unclear D gene. Germline V gene data show CDR1 as ENHRY and CDR2 as SYGVKD. Trimming took off 6 bases at V and 0 bases at J, with 10 bases between the two ends. The CDR3 spans 14 residues. Here the CDR3 reads CAISGVPSTDTQYF. CDR3 nucleotides: TGTGCCATCAGCGGAGTTCCGAGCACAGATACGCAGTATTTT.

This chain joins TRBV9 and TRBJ2-4, with 7 bases that match TRBD2. The CDR3 length is 15 residues. Germline CDR1 reads SGDLS; CDR2 reads YYNGEE. Trimming removed 0 bases from V and 7 bases from J; junction bases left unmatched: 7. Here the CDR3 DNA reads TGTGCCAGCAGCGTAGGGAGCGGGGTTCACAACATTCAGTACTTC. It is translated as CASSVGSGVHNIQYF.

This clone was found once. The chain couples TRBV6-5 to TRBJ2-1; D uncertain. CDR1 and CDR2 (germline): MNHEY, SVGAGI. Trimming cost V 0 bases and J 4 bases, with 10 bases left between them. This CDR3 has 15 residues. CDR3 coding DNA: TGTGCCAGCAGTTACTCGGGCAGCAGATACAATGAGCAGTTCTTC. It is translated as CASSYSGSRYNEQFF.

This CDR3 reads CASSPGAVLGTGELFF. The CDR3 DNA reads as TGTGCCAGCAGCCCAGGTGCGGTCCTGGGCACCGGGGAGCTGTTTTTT. This rearrangement joins TRBV4-2 to TRBJ2-2; D remains ambiguous. CDR3 size: 16 residues. Deletions cut 4 bases from V and 4 bases from J, with 16 bases between. Germline lookup yields CDR1 LGHNA and CDR2 YNFKEQ.

This chain links TRBV30 with TRBJ2-7; D possibly uses TRBD1 or TRBD2 (5 bases each). The CDR3 is made up of 15 amino acids. Germline V gene data show CDR1 as GTSNPN and CDR2 as SVGIG (reference sequence). V lost 3 bases and J 5 bases, leaving 20 bases between the germline ends. CDR3 sequence reads: CAWRAPGPTLDEQYF. DNA of the CDR3: TGTGCCTGGAGGGCGCCGGGACCCACCTTGGACGAGCAGTACTTC.

This chain connects TRBV6-5 to TRBJ1-4; TRBD1 is a possible D gene (5 bases). CDR1 is MNHEY, CDR2 SVGAGI, per germline. V lost 5 bases and J 0 bases, leaving 10 bases between the germline ends. The CDR3 has 15 amino acids. The CDR3 reads CASSTRVSTNEKLFF. DNA for the CDR3: TGTGCCAGCAGTACCAGGGTTTCAACTAATGAAAAACTGTTTTTT.

This sequence joins TRBV18 and TRBJ2-3, with 13 nucleotides matching TRBD2. V was pared by 4 bases and J by 4 bases, with 11 bases of the junction left unmatched. This CDR3 has 18 residues. Germline lookup yields CDR1 KGHSH and CDR2 LQKENI. In DNA, the CDR3 is TGTGCCAGCTCACTCTACCATGGACTAGCGGGAGTGGCAGATACGCAGTATTTT. Translating gives CASSLYHGLAGVADTQYF. Looking up the rest from reference TRBV18 and TRBJ2-3 gives the full variable domain: NAGVMQNPRHLVRRRGQEARLRCSPMKGHSHVYWYRQLPEEGLKFMVYLQKENIIDESGMPKERFSAEFPKEGPSILRIQQVVRGDSAAYFCASSLYHGLAGVADTQYFGPGTRLTVL.

This chain uses TRBV19 with TRBJ1-1, with D possibly TRBD1 on 5 matching bases. The ends were cut back, 3 bases at V and 8 bases at J, with 16 bases in the middle. The CDR3 loop spans 14 amino acids. Per the germline V gene, CDR1 is LNHDA and CDR2 is SQIVND (reference sequence). The CDR3 protein is CASSMGWQGPEAFF. CDR3 DNA: TGTGCCAGTAGTATGGGGTGGCAGGGTCCGGAAGCTTTCTTT.

The chain uses TRBV20-1 and TRBJ2-4, with D tentatively TRBD2 (6 bases). Trimming took 5 bases from V and 7 from J, leaving 6 bases between them. CDR1 is DFQATT and CDR2 is SNEGSKA in the germline V gene (reference sequence). The CDR3 totals 10 residues. CDR3 DNA: TGCAGTGCTGGGAGGAACATTCAGTACTTC. Its translation: CSAGRNIQYF.

The rearrangement links TRBV4-2 to TRBJ2-7; TRBD2 matches at 9 bases. The V segment lost 0 bases and the J segment 4 bases; nucleotides outside the gene matches: 7. CDR1 is LGHNA, CDR2 YNFKEQ, per germline. This CDR3 is built from 16 residues. CDR3: CASSQDPSGVLYEQYF. The DNA of the CDR3 is TGTGCCAGCAGCCAAGACCCTAGCGGGGTTCTGTACGAGCAGTACTTC.

This clone occurred many times. The V call is TRBV29-1, the J call TRBJ1-2; D is unresolved. The CDR3 has 12 residues. CDR1 and CDR2 from the germline V gene are SQVTM and ANQGSEA. Trimming pared 0 bases from V and 8 bases from J, leaving 10 bases between. DNA for the CDR3: TGCAGCGTTGAAGAAACTGGTCGCGGCTACACCTTC. The encoded protein is CSVEETGRGYTF.